These T cell receptor beta chains were read from a single sample in a study of T cell repertoires in cytomegalovirus infection. TCRdb re-called the reads with MiXCR, one entry per CDR3 protein. The top ten clones hold 18% of a sample with tens of thousands of distinct CDR3 sequences, approximately 22% of them seen once. These TCRs are of unknown antigen specificity. Sequencing was done on a sample of PBMCs, sequenced either directly or after in vitro stimulation (not recorded which). The origin of the receptors is a human donor in good health (CMV status not recorded). Some clones in this sample may be carry-over from other donors' samples. CDR3s include the opening cysteine and the closing phenylalanine or tryptophan. The order of the fields is CDR3 DNA, CDR3 protein, clone size, D gene, J gene, V gene. D genes are given only for firm matches. Clone size is not always given. Where it is, it says once, few, many or a class for expanded clones.

TGTGCCAGCAGCTCACCCGGGACTAGCGCCACAGATACGCAGTATTTT CASSSPGTSATDTQYF many TRBD2 TRBJ2-3 TRBV9
TGTGCCAGCAGCTTAGATTACTCTAACTATGGCTACACCTTC CASSLDYSNYGYTF . . TRBJ1-2 TRBV7-2
TGTGCCGGAAAGAGCGGATTTAGCACAGATACGCAGTATTTT CAGKSGFSTDTQYF . . TRBJ2-3 TRBV28
TGTGCCAGCAGCTTAGCTGTGGGGGTCGATGAGCAGTTCTTC CASSLAVGVDEQFF . . TRBJ2-1 TRBV7-2
TGTGCCAGCAGCCTTTGGACAAAACGCAGCGGAGAGACCCAGTACTTC CASSLWTKRSGETQYF . . TRBJ2-5 TRBV7-9
TGTGCCAGCTCGCTTACAGGGGGCGACGAGCAGTACTTC CASSLTGGDEQYF . TRBD1 TRBJ2-7 TRBV18
TGCAGTGCTAGCCCTGTAGCGGGAGGGTTCGTCGCAGATACGCAGTATTTT CSASPVAGGFVADTQYF . TRBD2 TRBJ2-3 TRBV20-1
TGTGCTAGTGGTGTGGACGGGAGAGATACGCAGTATTTT CASGVDGRDTQYF . . TRBJ2-3 TRBV12-5
TGTGCCAGCAGCTTAGTGGGCGGGAAGTACGAGCAGTACTTC CASSLVGGKYEQYF many . TRBJ2-7 TRBV7-2
TGTGCCAGCTCACCACCATCCGGACAGGGGGATTCCGAGCAGTACTTC CASSPPSGQGDSEQYF . TRBD1 TRBJ2-7 TRBV18
TGTGCCAGCAGCTCCCCCACGGGTCGGGACAGGGAAAACTCTGGGGCCAACGTCCTGACTTTC CASSSPTGRDRENSGANVLTF many TRBD1 TRBJ2-6 TRBV7-9
TGTGCCAGCAGCTTAGGGGGACTAGCTTCAGATACGCAGTATTTT CASSLGGLASDTQYF many TRBD2 TRBJ2-3 TRBV7-2
TGTGCCAGCAGCTCCCGGGCCCGTGGAGGGGAGCAGTACTTC CASSSRARGGEQYF few . TRBJ2-7 TRBV7-9
TGTGCCAGCAGCTTAATGGGGTTCAACGAGCAGTACTTC CASSLMGFNEQYF many . TRBJ2-7 TRBV7-2
TGTGCCAGCAGAACAACCCGGGACAGGGTATTCTCCACCTTC CASRTTRDRVFSTF . TRBD1 TRBJ1-2 TRBV28
TGTGCCACCAGCAGAGCTCGTTCGGGCTCCTACAATGAGCAGTTCTTC CATSRARSGSYNEQFF few . TRBJ2-1 TRBV15
TGTGCCACCAGCAGATTAGCGGGAGGGCCAGGTGATACGCAGTATTTT CATSRLAGGPGDTQYF . TRBD2 TRBJ2-3 TRBV15
TGTGCCAGCAGCTTAAAGAGTGAAAACACCGGGGAGCTGTTTTTT CASSLKSENTGELFF many . TRBJ2-2 TRBV7-9
TGTGCCAGCCAAGGAGGGCAGCTCGAGCAGTACTTC CASQGGQLEQYF . . TRBJ2-7 TRBV28
TGTGCCAGCAGTCGGAGGGGGGGAGACAATGAGCAGTTCTTC CASSRRGGDNEQFF few . TRBJ2-1 TRBV6-2/TRBV6-3
TGTGCCAGCAGTTACGGGACAGGGGTTGATGGCTACACCTTC CASSYGTGVDGYTF once TRBD1 TRBJ1-2 TRBV6-5
TGTGCCAGCAGCTACTCTGAGGGTACGGGCTACACCTTC CASSYSEGTGYTF few . TRBJ1-2 TRBV5-4
TGTGCCAGCAGCTTCGAGGGGCGAGAGACCCAGTACTTC CASSFEGRETQYF once . TRBJ2-5 TRBV7-8
TGTGCCAGTAGTCAGGGTGGAGTTGGCAATCAGCCCCAGCATTTT CASSQGGVGNQPQHF . . TRBJ1-5 TRBV19
TGTGCCAGCAGTTCCCGGCCGGGAGCGGGAGGGGACTACGAGCAGTACTTC CASSSRPGAGGDYEQYF . TRBD2 TRBJ2-7 TRBV12-3/TRBV12-4
TGCGCCAGCAGCCAACTAGCGGGGTTCCAAGAGACCCAGTACTTC CASSQLAGFQETQYF . TRBD2 TRBJ2-5 TRBV4-1
TGTGCCAGCAGTTTCGGAGACTACCACAATGAGCAGTTCTTC CASSFGDYHNEQFF many . TRBJ2-1 TRBV11-2
TGTGCCAGCAGTCGAAAGGGGCTCGCCGGGGAGCTGTTTTTT CASSRKGLAGELFF . . TRBJ2-2 TRBV6-5
TGTGCCAGCAGCCTCCTAGCGGGAGGGCCCTTGGATACGCAGTATTTT CASSLLAGGPLDTQYF . TRBD2 TRBJ2-3 TRBV7-9
TGTGCCAGCAGCTTCAACACGGGACAGGGTCTTCATGGCTATGGCTACACCTTC CASSFNTGQGLHGYGYTF many TRBD1 TRBJ1-2 TRBV7-9
TGTGCCAGCAGCTTAGGGTCTAGCGGGAGGGCCTCAGATACGCAGTATTTT CASSLGSSGRASDTQYF many TRBD2 TRBJ2-3 TRBV11-2
TGTGCCACCAGCAGAGGGGGCGGGACAGGGGCAACTAATGAAAAACTGTTTTTT CATSRGGGTGATNEKLFF many TRBD1 TRBJ1-4 TRBV15
TGCGCCAGCAGCCAAGATCAGGGGAGGACAGGGAAAGAGACCCAGTACTTC CASSQDQGRTGKETQYF . TRBD1 TRBJ2-5 TRBV4-3
TGTGCCAGCAGTTCTCAGCGCACCAATCAGCCCCAGCATTTT CASSSQRTNQPQHF many . TRBJ1-5 TRBV12-3/TRBV12-4
TGTGCTAGTGGTTTGGGGACTCACAATGAGCAGTTCTTC CASGLGTHNEQFF . . TRBJ2-1 TRBV12-5
TGTGCCATCAGTGACTACATCACAGATACGCAGTATTTT CAISDYITDTQYF few . TRBJ2-3 TRBV10-3
TGCAGTGCCCTCCGACTAGCGGGAGCCGGATTCTACGAGCAGTACTTC CSALRLAGAGFYEQYF few TRBD2 TRBJ2-7 TRBV20-1
TGCGCCAGCAGCCAAAACTTAAGACTAGCGGGACCCTACGAGCAGTACTTC CASSQNLRLAGPYEQYF . TRBD2 TRBJ2-7 TRBV4-1
TGTGCCAGCAGCTTGGGGATCTATAGCAATCAGCCCCAGCATTTT CASSLGIYSNQPQHF many . TRBJ1-5 TRBV7-2
TGTGCCAGCAGCTTGGGGGCCTCGGGCTCCTACAATGAGCAGTTCTTC CASSLGASGSYNEQFF many . TRBJ2-1 TRBV5-4
TGTGCCAGTAATACGCAGGGGTTGGGGAATTCACCCCTCCACTTT CASNTQGLGNSPLHF few . TRBJ1-6 TRBV5-4
TGTGCCAGCAGTGAAATCGGGGGCTTGGGTGAAAAACTGTTTTTT CASSEIGGLGEKLFF many . TRBJ1-4 TRBV6-1
TGTGCCAGCAGACCCGACGGAATCCAAGAGACCCAGTACTTC CASRPDGIQETQYF few . TRBJ2-5 TRBV12-3/TRBV12-4
TGTGCCAGTAGTATAGGTCGACCTCCGGATACGCAGTATTTT CASSIGRPPDTQYF few . TRBJ2-3 TRBV19
TGTGCCAGCAGTTTTCTCTCTGGAAACACCATATATTTT CASSFLSGNTIYF many . TRBJ1-3 TRBV12-3/TRBV12-4
TGTGCCAGCAGCCTCGAGGGGGGACTCCCCCCTCACAATGAGCAGTTCTTC CASSLEGGLPPHNEQFF few . TRBJ2-1 TRBV6-5
TGCAGTGCTAGAGGAAGAGGTGCGGACTCCTACGAGCAGTACTTC CSARGRGADSYEQYF . . TRBJ2-7 TRBV20-1
TGTGCCATCAGTTCACAGGGTTACTACGAGCAGTACTTC CAISSQGYYEQYF many . TRBJ2-7 TRBV10-3
TGTGCCACCAGCAGAGGGAGAGCGGGAGACGACACCGGGGAGCTGTTTTTT CATSRGRAGDDTGELFF few TRBD2 TRBJ2-2 TRBV15
TGTGCCAGCAGTTTAGAGGCGGGCACTGAAGCTTTCTTT CASSLEAGTEAFF many . TRBJ1-1 TRBV12-3/TRBV12-4
TGCAGTGCTAGAGATCTAGACGCGCGGGGGGGCCTTAGTGAGCAGTTCTTC CSARDLDARGGLSEQFF many TRBD2 TRBJ2-1 TRBV20-1
TGTGCCAGCAGCTTAGATTTAGGGTACAATCAGCCCCAGCATTTT CASSLDLGYNQPQHF . . TRBJ1-5 TRBV11-2
TGTGCCAGCAGCCATATTTGGACTAGCGGGGACCAAGAGACCCAGTACTTC CASSHIWTSGDQETQYF . TRBD2 TRBJ2-5 TRBV11-2
TGTGCCAGCAGCGGCGCCAGGGGACTAGGGAGCGAGCAGTACTTC CASSGARGLGSEQYF medium-sized TRBD2 TRBJ2-7 TRBV7-6
TGTGCCAGCAGTGTAGTACAGGGCAACTATGGCTACACCTTC CASSVVQGNYGYTF . . TRBJ1-2 TRBV2